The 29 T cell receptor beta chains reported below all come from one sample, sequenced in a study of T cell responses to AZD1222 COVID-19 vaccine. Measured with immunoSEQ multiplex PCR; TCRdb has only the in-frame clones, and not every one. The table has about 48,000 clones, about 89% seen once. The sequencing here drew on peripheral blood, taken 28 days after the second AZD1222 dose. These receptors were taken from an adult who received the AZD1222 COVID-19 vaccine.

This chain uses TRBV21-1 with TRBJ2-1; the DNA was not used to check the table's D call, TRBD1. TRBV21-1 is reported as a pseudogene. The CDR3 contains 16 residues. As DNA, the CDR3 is TGTGCCAGCAGCTCGTCAGCGACAGGGATCCAATATGAGCAGTTCTTC. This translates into CASSSSATGIQYEQFF.

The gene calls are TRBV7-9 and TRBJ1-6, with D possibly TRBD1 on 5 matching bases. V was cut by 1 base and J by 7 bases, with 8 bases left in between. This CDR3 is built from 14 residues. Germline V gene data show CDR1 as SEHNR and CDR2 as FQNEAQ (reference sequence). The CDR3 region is CASSLEGKNSPLHF. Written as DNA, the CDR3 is TGTGCCAGCAGCTTAGAGGGGAAGAATTCACCCCTCCACTTT. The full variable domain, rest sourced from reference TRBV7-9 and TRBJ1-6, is DTGVSQNPRHKITKRGQNVTFRCDPISEHNRLYWYRQTLGQGPEFLTYFQNEAQLEKSRLLSDRFSAERPKGSFSTLEIQRTEQGDSAMYLCASSLEGKNSPLHFGNGTRLTVT.

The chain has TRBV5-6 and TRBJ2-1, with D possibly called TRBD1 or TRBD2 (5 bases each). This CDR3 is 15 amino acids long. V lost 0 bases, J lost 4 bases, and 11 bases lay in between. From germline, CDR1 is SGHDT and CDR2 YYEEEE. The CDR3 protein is CASSLATGAYNEQFF. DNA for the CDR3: TGTGCCAGCAGCTTGGCAACCGGGGCATACAATGAGCAGTTCTTC. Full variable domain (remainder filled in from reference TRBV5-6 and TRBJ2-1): DAGVTQSPTHLIKTRGQQVTLRCSPKSGHDTVSWYQQALGQGPQFIFQYYEEEERQRGNFPDRFSGHQFPNYSSELNVNALLLGDSALYLCASSLATGAYNEQFFGPGTRLTVL.

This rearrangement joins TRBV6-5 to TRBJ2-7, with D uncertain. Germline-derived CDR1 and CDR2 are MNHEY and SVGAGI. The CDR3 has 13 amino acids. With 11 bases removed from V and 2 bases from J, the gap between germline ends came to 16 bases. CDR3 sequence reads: CACLASPTYEQYF. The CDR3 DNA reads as TGTGCCTGTCTCGCGAGCCCCACCTACGAGCAGTACTTC.

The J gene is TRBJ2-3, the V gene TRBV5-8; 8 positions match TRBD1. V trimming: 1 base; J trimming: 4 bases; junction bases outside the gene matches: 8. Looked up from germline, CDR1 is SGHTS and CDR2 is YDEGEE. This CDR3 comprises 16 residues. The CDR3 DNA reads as TGTGCCAGCAGCTTGTTTCGGACAGGGTTGTCAGATACGCAGTATTTT. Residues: CASSLFRTGLSDTQYF.

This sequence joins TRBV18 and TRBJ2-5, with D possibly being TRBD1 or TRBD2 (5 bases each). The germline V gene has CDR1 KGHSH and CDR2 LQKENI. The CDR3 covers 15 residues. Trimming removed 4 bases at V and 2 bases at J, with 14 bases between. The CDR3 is CASSRDRYLQETQYF. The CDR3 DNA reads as TGTGCCAGCTCACGGGACCGGTACCTGCAAGAGACCCAGTACTTC.

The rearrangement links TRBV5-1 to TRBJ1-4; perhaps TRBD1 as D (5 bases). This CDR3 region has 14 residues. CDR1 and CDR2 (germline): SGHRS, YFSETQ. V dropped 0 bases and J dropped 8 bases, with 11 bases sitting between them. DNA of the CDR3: TGCGCCAGCAGCTTGGGGGGCCTTCTGGAAAAACTGTTTTTT. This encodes CASSLGGLLEKLFF.

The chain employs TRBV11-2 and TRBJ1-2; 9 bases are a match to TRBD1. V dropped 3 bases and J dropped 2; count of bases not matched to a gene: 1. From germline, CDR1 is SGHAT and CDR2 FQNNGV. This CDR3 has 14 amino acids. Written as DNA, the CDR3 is TGTGCCAGCAGCTTTGACAGGGGGAACTATGGCTACACCTTC. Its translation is CASSFDRGNYGYTF.

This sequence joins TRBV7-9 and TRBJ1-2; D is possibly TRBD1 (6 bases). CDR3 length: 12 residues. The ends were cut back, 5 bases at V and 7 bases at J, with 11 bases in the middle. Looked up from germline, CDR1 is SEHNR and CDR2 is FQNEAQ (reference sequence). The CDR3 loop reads CASSASRGGYTF. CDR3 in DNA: TGTGCCAGCAGCGCTTCCAGGGGTGGCTACACCTTC.

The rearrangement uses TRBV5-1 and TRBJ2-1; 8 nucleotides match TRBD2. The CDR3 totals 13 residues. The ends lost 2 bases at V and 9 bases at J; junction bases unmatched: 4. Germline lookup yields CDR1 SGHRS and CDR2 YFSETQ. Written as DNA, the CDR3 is TGCGCCAGCAGCTTAGGGCTAGCGGGTGAGCAGTTCTTC. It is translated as CASSLGLAGEQFF. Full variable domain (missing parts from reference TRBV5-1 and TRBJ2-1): KAGVTQTPRYLIKTRGQQVTLSCSPISGHRSVSWYQQTPGQGLQFLFEYFSETQRNKGNFPGRFSGRQFSNSRSEMNVSTLELGDSALYLCASSLGLAGEQFFGPGTRLTVL.

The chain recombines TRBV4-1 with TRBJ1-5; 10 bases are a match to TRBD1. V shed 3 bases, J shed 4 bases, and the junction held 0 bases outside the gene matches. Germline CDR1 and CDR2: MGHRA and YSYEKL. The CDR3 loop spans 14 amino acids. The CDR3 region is CASSQGQGNQPQHF. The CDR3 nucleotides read TGCGCCAGCAGCCAGGGACAGGGGAATCAGCCCCAGCATTTT.

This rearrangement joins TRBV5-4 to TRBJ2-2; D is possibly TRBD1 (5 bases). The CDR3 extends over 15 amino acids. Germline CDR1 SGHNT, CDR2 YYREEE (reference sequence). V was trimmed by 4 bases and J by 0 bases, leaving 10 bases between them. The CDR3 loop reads CASSRMTANTGELFF. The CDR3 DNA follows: TGTGCCAGCAGCCGGATGACAGCGAACACCGGGGAGCTGTTTTTT.

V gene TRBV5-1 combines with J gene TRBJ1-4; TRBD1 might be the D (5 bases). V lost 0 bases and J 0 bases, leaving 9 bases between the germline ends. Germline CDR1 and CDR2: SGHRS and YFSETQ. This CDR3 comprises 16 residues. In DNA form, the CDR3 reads TGCGCCAGCAGCTTGGCCGACAGCGCAACTAATGAAAAACTGTTTTTT. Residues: CASSLADSATNEKLFF.

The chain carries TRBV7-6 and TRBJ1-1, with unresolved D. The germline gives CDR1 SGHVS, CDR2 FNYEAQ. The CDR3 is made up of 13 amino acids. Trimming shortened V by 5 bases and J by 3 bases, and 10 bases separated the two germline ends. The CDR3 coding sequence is TGTGCCAGCAGCCGTAGGATATACACTGAAGCTTTCTTT. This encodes CASSRRIYTEAFF.

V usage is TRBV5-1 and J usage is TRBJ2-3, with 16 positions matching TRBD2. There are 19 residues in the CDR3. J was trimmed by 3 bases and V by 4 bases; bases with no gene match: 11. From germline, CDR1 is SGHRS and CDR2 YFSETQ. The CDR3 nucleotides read TGCGCCAGCAGCCAATCGGGACTAGCGGGGGGGCCCTCTACAGATACGCAGTATTTT. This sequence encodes CASSQSGLAGGPSTDTQYF.

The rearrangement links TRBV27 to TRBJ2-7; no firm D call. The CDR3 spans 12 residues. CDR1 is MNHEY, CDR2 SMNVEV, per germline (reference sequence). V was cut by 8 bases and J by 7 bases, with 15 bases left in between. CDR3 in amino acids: CASSRRLGEQYF. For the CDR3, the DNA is TGTGCCAGCTCCCGTCGACTGGGGGAGCAGTACTTC.

CDR3 sequence reads: CSVDSSLGYTF. The CDR3 region has the DNA TGCAGCGTTGATTCTAGTTTGGGCTACACCTTC. J is TRBJ1-2 and V is TRBV29-1; D ambiguous. Germline CDR1 and CDR2: SQVTM and ANQGSEA. V shed 3 bases and J shed 8 bases, with 10 bases lying between them. The CDR3 length is 11 residues. Full variable domain (rest looked up from reference TRBV29-1 and TRBJ1-2): SAVISQKPSRDICQRGTSLTIQCQVDSQVTMMFWYRQQPGQSLTLIATANQGSEATYESGFVIDKFPISRPNLTFSTLTVSNMSPEDSSIYLCSVDSSLGYTFGSGTRLTVV.

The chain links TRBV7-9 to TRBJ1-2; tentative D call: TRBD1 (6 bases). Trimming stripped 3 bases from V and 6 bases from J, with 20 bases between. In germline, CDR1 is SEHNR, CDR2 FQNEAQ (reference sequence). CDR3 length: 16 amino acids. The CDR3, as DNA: TGTGCCAGCAGCTTTCCCCTGGGTCGGGGGCAACATGGCTACACCTTC. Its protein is CASSFPLGRGQHGYTF.

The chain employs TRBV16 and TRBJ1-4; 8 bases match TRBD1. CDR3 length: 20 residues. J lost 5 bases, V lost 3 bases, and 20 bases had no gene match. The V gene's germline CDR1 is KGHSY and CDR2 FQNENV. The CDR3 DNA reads TGTGCCAGCAGCCAGGGCAGGCCCGGACAGGGAACCCTGAAAAATGAAAAACTGTTTTTT. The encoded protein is CASSQGRPGQGTLKNEKLFF.

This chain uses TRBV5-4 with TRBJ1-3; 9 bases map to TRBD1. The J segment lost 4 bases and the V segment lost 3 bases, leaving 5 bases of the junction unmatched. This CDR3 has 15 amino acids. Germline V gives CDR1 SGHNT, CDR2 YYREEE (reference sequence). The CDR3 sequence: CASSSQGARGNTIYF. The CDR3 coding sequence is TGTGCCAGCAGCTCACAGGGGGCTAGAGGAAACACCATATATTTT.

CDR3 protein: CAGRGDGGYTF. In DNA form, the CDR3 reads TGTGCCGGGCGGGGGGACGGTGGCTACACCTTC. The rearrangement uses TRBV2 and TRBJ1-2; D might be TRBD1 (5 bases). Germline CDR1 is SNHLY and CDR2 is FYNNEI. The CDR3 has 11 amino acids. Trimming took off 11 bases at V and 7 bases at J, with 14 bases between the two ends.

In DNA, the CDR3 is TGTGCCCTCAGGCAGGGTGACAATGAGCAGTTCTTC. It codes for CALRQGDNEQFF. The chain is built from TRBV5-4 and TRBJ2-1, with a weak D call TRBD1 (5 bases). Germline CDR1 and CDR2: SGHNT and YYREEE (reference sequence). The length of the CDR3 is 12 residues. The ends were cut back, 10 bases at V and 5 bases at J, with 13 bases in the middle.

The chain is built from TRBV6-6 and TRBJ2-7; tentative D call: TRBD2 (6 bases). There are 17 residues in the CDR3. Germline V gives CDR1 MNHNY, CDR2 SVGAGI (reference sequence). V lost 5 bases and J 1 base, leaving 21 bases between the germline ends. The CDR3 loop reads CASSLRWVAGYSYEQYF. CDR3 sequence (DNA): TGTGCCAGCAGTCTACGGTGGGTGGCGGGATATTCCTACGAGCAGTACTTC.

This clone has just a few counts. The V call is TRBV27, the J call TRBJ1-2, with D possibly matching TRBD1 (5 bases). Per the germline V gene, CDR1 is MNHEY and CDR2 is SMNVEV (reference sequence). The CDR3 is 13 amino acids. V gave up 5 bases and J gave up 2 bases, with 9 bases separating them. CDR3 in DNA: TGTGCCAGCAGTCCGACAGTAAACTATGGCTACACCTTC. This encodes CASSPTVNYGYTF.

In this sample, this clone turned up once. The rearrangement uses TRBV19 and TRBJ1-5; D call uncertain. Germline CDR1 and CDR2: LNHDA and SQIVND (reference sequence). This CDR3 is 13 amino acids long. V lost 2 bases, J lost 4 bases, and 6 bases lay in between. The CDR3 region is CASSIQTNQPQHF. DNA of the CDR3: TGTGCCAGTAGTATACAGACTAATCAGCCCCAGCATTTT.

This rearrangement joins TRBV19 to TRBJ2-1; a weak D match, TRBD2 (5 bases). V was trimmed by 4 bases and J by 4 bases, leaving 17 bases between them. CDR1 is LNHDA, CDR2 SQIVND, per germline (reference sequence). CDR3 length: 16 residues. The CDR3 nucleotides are TGTGCCAGTAGTAGACGGGGTCAAGGAATTTACAATGAGCAGTTCTTC. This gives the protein CASSRRGQGIYNEQFF.

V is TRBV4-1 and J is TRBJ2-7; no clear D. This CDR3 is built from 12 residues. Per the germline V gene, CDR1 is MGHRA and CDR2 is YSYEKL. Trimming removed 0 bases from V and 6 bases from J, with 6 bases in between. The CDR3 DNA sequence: TGCGCCAGCAGCCAAGATCTTTCCGAGCAGTACTTC. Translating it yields CASSQDLSEQYF.

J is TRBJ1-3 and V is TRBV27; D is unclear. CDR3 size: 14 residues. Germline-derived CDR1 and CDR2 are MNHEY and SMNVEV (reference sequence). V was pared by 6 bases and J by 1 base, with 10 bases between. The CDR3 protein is CASSQYNSGNTIYF. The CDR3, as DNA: TGTGCCAGCAGCCAGTACAATTCTGGAAACACCATATATTTT.

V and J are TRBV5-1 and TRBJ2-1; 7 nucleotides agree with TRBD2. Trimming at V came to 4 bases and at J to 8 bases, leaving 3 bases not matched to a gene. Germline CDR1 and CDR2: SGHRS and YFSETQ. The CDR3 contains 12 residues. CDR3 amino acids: CASSRTRYEQFF. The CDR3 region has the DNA TGCGCCAGCAGCCGGACTAGGTATGAGCAGTTCTTC. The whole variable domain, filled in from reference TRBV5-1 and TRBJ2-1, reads KAGVTQTPRYLIKTRGQQVTLSCSPISGHRSVSWYQQTPGQGLQFLFEYFSETQRNKGNFPGRFSGRQFSNSRSEMNVSTLELGDSALYLCASSRTRYEQFFGPGTRLTVL.